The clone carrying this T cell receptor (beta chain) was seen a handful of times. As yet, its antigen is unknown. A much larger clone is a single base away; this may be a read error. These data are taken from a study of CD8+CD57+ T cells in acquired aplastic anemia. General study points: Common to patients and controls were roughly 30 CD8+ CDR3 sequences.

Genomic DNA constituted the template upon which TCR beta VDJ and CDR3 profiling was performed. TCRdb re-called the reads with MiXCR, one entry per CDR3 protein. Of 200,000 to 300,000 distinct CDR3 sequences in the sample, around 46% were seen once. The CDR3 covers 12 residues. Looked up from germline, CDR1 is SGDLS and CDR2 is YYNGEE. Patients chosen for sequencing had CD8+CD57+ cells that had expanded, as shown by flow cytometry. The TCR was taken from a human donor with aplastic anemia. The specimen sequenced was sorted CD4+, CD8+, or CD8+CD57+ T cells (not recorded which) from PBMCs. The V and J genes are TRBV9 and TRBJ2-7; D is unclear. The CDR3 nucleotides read TGTGCCAGCAGCCCCCGAATACACGAGCAGTGCTTC. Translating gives CASSPRIHEQCF. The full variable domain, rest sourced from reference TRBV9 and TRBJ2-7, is DSGVTQTPKHLITATGQRVTLRCSPRSGDLSVYWYQQSLDQGLQFLIQYYNGEERAKGNILERFSAQQFPDLHSELNLSSLELGDSALYFCASSPRIHEQCFGPGTRLTVT.